This T cell receptor beta chain was profiled in a study of T-cell reconstitution after alpha-beta-depleted transplantation in children. This clonotype was seen ten or more times. Molecular barcoding with unique molecular identifiers was used for the TCRbeta library. TCRdb reanalysed the PCR reads using MiXCR and keeps one entry per CDR3 protein. The sample has hundreds of thousands of distinct CDR3 sequences, 16% seen once. The J segment lost 1 base and the V segment lost 5 bases, leaving 8 bases of the junction unmatched. CDR1 and CDR2 from the germline V gene are MNHNS and SASEGT. CDR3 length equals 17 residues.

The V gene is TRBV6-1, the J gene TRBJ2-1; 10 bases are shared with TRBD1. This clonotype originated in a human donor who donated a stem cell graft to a child with acute myeloid leukemia. The source was PBMCs from the stem cell graft donor, collected from the stem cell graft. CDR3 sequence (DNA): TGTGCCAGCAGTCCCTTGGACAGGGGGAATTCCTACAATGAGCAGTTCTTC. This sequence encodes CASSPLDRGNSYNEQFF.